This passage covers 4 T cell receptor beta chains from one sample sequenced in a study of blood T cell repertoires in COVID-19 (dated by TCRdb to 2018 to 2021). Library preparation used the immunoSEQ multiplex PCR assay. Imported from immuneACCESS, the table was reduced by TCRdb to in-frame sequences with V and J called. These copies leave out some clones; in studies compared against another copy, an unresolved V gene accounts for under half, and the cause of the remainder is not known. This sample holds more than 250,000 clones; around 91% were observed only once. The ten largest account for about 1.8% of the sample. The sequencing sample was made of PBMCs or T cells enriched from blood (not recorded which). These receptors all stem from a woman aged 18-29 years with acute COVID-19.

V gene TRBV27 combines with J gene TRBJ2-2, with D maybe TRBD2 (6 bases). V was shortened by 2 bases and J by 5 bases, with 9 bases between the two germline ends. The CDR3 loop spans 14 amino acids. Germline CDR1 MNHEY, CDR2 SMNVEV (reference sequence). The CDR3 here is CASSLSGGTGELFF. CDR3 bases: TGTGCCAGCAGTTTAAGTGGGGGGACCGGGGAGCTGTTTTTT.

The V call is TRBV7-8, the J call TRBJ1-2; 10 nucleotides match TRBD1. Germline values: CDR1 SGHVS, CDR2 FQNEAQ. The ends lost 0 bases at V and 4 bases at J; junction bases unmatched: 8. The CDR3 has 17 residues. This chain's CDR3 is CASSLASIGQGVYGYTF. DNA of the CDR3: TGTGCCAGCAGCTTAGCTTCTATTGGACAGGGGGTCTATGGCTACACCTTC.

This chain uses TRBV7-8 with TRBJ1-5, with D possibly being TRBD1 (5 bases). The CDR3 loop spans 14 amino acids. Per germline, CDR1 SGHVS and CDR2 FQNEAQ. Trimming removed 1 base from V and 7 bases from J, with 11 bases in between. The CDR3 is CASSLGGEGQPQHF. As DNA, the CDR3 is TGTGCCAGCAGCTTAGGGGGGGAGGGGCAGCCCCAGCATTTT.

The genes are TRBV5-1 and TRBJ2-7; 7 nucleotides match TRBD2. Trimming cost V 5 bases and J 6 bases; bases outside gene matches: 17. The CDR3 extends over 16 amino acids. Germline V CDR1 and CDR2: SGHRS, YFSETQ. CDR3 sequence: CASRISSGMFSGEQYF. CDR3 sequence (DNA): TGCGCCAGCAGAATCTCTAGCGGAATGTTTAGCGGCGAGCAGTACTTC.